This TCR beta chain is drawn from a study of blood T cell repertoires in COVID-19. For the study at large: Samples came from the United States, Italy and Spain, spanning acute and convalescent COVID-19.

Here immunoSEQ multiplex PCR was the method, and the copy in TCRdb shows in-frame clones only, minus some. Among just over 90,000 clones, around three quarters were seen once, and the ten largest hold 6% to 8.5%. Germline loops: CDR1 LNHDA, CDR2 SQIVND (reference sequence). V lost 3 bases and J lost 0, with 18 bases in between. CDR3 size: 18 residues. This clone was detected a few times. The gene calls are TRBV19 and TRBJ1-5, with D unclear. This TCR came from a man between 65 and 79 years old with acute or convalescent COVID-19. The sequenced material came from peripheral blood. CDR3 region: CASSIKALSYYSNQPQHF. Written as DNA, the CDR3 is TGTGCCAGTAGTATTAAGGCACTTAGCTATTATAGCAATCAGCCCCAGCATTTT.